This T cell receptor (beta chain) is from a study of blood T cell repertoires in COVID-19. The assay was immunoSEQ multiplex PCR, and TCRdb's table has in-frame clones only and misses some. The data contain about 220,000 clones, 65% to 85% of them singletons. V shed 7 bases and J shed 2 bases, with 15 bases lying between them. The germline V gene has CDR1 MDHEN and CDR2 SYDVKM. The CDR3 length is 14 residues. Sequencing was performed on peripheral blood. The chain couples TRBV28 to TRBJ2-7; possible D gene TRBD1, 6 bases. The clonotype was recovered from a human donor in a cohort sampled during active COVID-19. Here the CDR3 reads CASTLGGSPYEQYF. The CDR3 coding sequence is TGTGCCAGCACCTTAGGGGGTAGCCCCTACGAGCAGTACTTC.